This is a list of T cell receptor beta chains from one sample in a study of cytomegalovirus exposure and HLA in healthy donors. Clones were sequenced by immunoSEQ multiplex PCR, and TCRdb holds only the in-frame ones, with some missing. Here the sample spans 55,000 to 65,000 clones, roughly 90% being singletons. Material: PBMCs. These receptors were obtained from a man between 18 and 35 years old in good health and CMV-seronegative. CDR3s include the opening cysteine and the closing phenylalanine or tryptophan. The D gene is left open where the match is weak. Where a row states a size, it is once, few, many or the class of an expanded clone; other rows omit it.

abundance: once; v_gene: TRBV7-6; d_gene: TRBD1; j_gene: TRBJ2-2; CDR3nt: TGTGCCAGCAGCTTACTTGGGACAGGCGTCACCGGGGAGCTGTTTTTT; CDR3aa: CASSLLGTGVTGELFF
abundance: -; v_gene: TRBV7-9; d_gene: -; j_gene: TRBJ1-5; CDR3nt: TGTGCCAGCAGCCCCCTCCCCAGGGACTATAGCAATCAGCCCCAGCATTTT; CDR3aa: CASSPLPRDYSNQPQHF
abundance: -; v_gene: TRBV27; d_gene: -; j_gene: TRBJ1-5; CDR3nt: TGTGCCAGCAGTCCCAATACAGGGATAGGATATCAGCCCCAGCATTTT; CDR3aa: CASSPNTGIGYQPQHF
abundance: -; v_gene: TRBV29-1; d_gene: -; j_gene: TRBJ2-7; CDR3nt: TGCAGCGTTGAAGATCTGCGGGGAAGAGCCTCCTACGAGCAGTACTTC; CDR3aa: CSVEDLRGRASYEQYF
abundance: -; v_gene: TRBV2; d_gene: -; j_gene: TRBJ2-6; CDR3nt: TGTGCCAGGGAGATTAAATCTGGGGCCAACGTCCTGACTTTC; CDR3aa: CAREIKSGANVLTF
abundance: -; v_gene: TRBV9; d_gene: TRBD2; j_gene: TRBJ2-7; CDR3nt: TGTGCCAGCAGCGTAGGCGGGAGGGCTTACGAGCAGTACTTC; CDR3aa: CASSVGGRAYEQYF
abundance: -; v_gene: TRBV7-9; d_gene: -; j_gene: TRBJ1-5; CDR3nt: TGTGCCAGCAGCTTATCCGGGATACATCAGCCCCAGCATTTT; CDR3aa: CASSLSGIHQPQHF
abundance: -; v_gene: TRBV6-5; d_gene: TRBD2; j_gene: TRBJ2-1; CDR3nt: TGTGCCAGCAGCACTCGGACTAGCGGGAGAAATGAGCAGTTCTTC; CDR3aa: CASSTRTSGRNEQFF
abundance: -; v_gene: TRBV6-1; d_gene: -; j_gene: TRBJ2-3; CDR3nt: TGTGCCAGCAGTGACCTCCGGGGATCCACAGATACGCAGTATTTT; CDR3aa: CASSDLRGSTDTQYF
abundance: -; v_gene: TRBV28; d_gene: TRBD2; j_gene: TRBJ2-5; CDR3nt: TGTGCCAGCAGACCTCCTCCGACTAGCGGGAGAGAGACCCAGTACTTC; CDR3aa: CASRPPPTSGRETQYF
abundance: -; v_gene: TRBV5-6; d_gene: -; j_gene: TRBJ2-3; CDR3nt: TGTGCCAGCAGCTTGAGAGCGGGGGGACAGGTTACGCAGTATTTT; CDR3aa: CASSLRAGGQVTQYF
abundance: -; v_gene: TRBV5-5; d_gene: TRBD2; j_gene: TRBJ2-1; CDR3nt: TGTGCCAGCAGCTTTGATCTAGCGGGTTACAATGAGCAGTTCTTC; CDR3aa: CASSFDLAGYNEQFF
abundance: -; v_gene: TRBV28; d_gene: TRBD1; j_gene: TRBJ2-2; CDR3nt: TGTGCCAGCGAGGCAGTAGGACAGGGGAACACCGGGGAGCTGTTTTTT; CDR3aa: CASEAVGQGNTGELFF
abundance: -; v_gene: TRBV28; d_gene: -; j_gene: TRBJ2-1; CDR3nt: TGTGCCAGCAGTCCCGGGCTAGTTCAGGTCGGAGGGCAGTTCTTC; CDR3aa: CASSPGLVQVGGQFF
abundance: -; v_gene: TRBV6-1; d_gene: TRBD1; j_gene: TRBJ2-1; CDR3nt: TGTGCCAGCAGAAACAGGGGGCGAGGTGCCAATGAGCAGTTCTTC; CDR3aa: CASRNRGRGANEQFF
abundance: -; v_gene: TRBV18; d_gene: TRBD1; j_gene: TRBJ1-4; CDR3nt: TGTGCCAGCTCCCTCACCCGGGACAGTAGGGAAAAACTGTTTTTT; CDR3aa: CASSLTRDSREKLFF
abundance: -; v_gene: TRBV7-2; d_gene: -; j_gene: TRBJ2-3; CDR3nt: TGTGCCAGCAGCTTCTCCAGCGAAACAGATACGCAGTATTTT; CDR3aa: CASSFSSETDTQYF
abundance: -; v_gene: TRBV5-1; d_gene: TRBD2; j_gene: TRBJ2-1; CDR3nt: TGCGCCAGCAGCCTTTTCAGCGGGAGGGTCAATGAGCAGTTCTTC; CDR3aa: CASSLFSGRVNEQFF
abundance: -; v_gene: TRBV9; d_gene: TRBD2; j_gene: TRBJ2-7; CDR3nt: TGTGCCAGCAGCGTAGGTCCTAGCGGGGGAGCCTACGAGCAGTACTTC; CDR3aa: CASSVGPSGGAYEQYF
abundance: once; v_gene: TRBV9; d_gene: -; j_gene: TRBJ2-7; CDR3nt: TGTGCCAGCAGCGTAACAGGGGGGGCCGAGCAGTACTTC; CDR3aa: CASSVTGGAEQYF
abundance: few; v_gene: TRBV5-1; d_gene: TRBD2; j_gene: TRBJ2-1; CDR3nt: TGCGCCAGCAGCCAGACGACTAGCGGGAGCCTGAATGAGCAGTTCTTC; CDR3aa: CASSQTTSGSLNEQFF
abundance: -; v_gene: TRBV27; d_gene: TRBD2; j_gene: TRBJ2-1; CDR3nt: TGTGCCAGCTCTAGCGGGAGGGCCGGTATCACTTACAATGAGCAGTTCTTC; CDR3aa: CASSSGRAGITYNEQFF
abundance: -; v_gene: TRBV6-5; d_gene: TRBD2; j_gene: TRBJ2-7; CDR3nt: TGTGCCAGCAGTCCTGGTCTAGCGGGAGTGTACGAGCAGTACTTC; CDR3aa: CASSPGLAGVYEQYF
abundance: -; v_gene: TRBV30; d_gene: -; j_gene: TRBJ2-1; CDR3nt: TGTGCCTGGAGTGTACCGGGGTTCTCCTACAATGAGCAGTTCTTC; CDR3aa: CAWSVPGFSYNEQFF
abundance: -; v_gene: TRBV11-2; d_gene: -; j_gene: TRBJ2-2; CDR3nt: TGTGCCAGCAGGTCTACAGGGGACTCGAACACCGGGGAGCTGTTTTTT; CDR3aa: CASRSTGDSNTGELFF
abundance: -; v_gene: TRBV9; d_gene: -; j_gene: TRBJ2-5; CDR3nt: TGTGCCAGCAGCGTTCAGGGCCAAGAGACCCAGTACTTC; CDR3aa: CASSVQGQETQYF
abundance: few; v_gene: TRBV18; d_gene: TRBD1; j_gene: TRBJ2-7; CDR3nt: TGTGCCAGCTCACCGAGGACAGGGGCCTACGAGCAGTACTTC; CDR3aa: CASSPRTGAYEQYF
abundance: -; v_gene: TRBV7-3; d_gene: TRBD1; j_gene: TRBJ2-2; CDR3nt: TGTGCCAGCAGCCCATCCGGGACAGGGTTGACCGGGGAGCTGTTTTTT; CDR3aa: CASSPSGTGLTGELFF
abundance: -; v_gene: TRBV19; d_gene: TRBD2; j_gene: TRBJ2-3; CDR3nt: TGTGCCACCTCGACTAGCGGGAGAGATACGCAGTATTTT; CDR3aa: CATSTSGRDTQYF
abundance: once; v_gene: TRBV19; d_gene: -; j_gene: TRBJ2-1; CDR3nt: TGTGCCAGTAGTCGAGGGGGGGGTGAGCAGTTCTTC; CDR3aa: CASSRGGGEQFF
abundance: -; v_gene: TRBV7-9; d_gene: -; j_gene: TRBJ2-4; CDR3nt: TGTGCCAGCAGCTCTTCACCCGCGCAGGGGAACATTCAGTACTTC; CDR3aa: CASSSSPAQGNIQYF
abundance: -; v_gene: TRBV30; d_gene: -; j_gene: TRBJ1-1; CDR3nt: TGTGCCTTACAGGGTTTGAACACTGAAGCTTTCTTT; CDR3aa: CALQGLNTEAFF
abundance: once; v_gene: TRBV27; d_gene: TRBD1; j_gene: TRBJ2-3; CDR3nt: TGTGCCAGCATGGCCGGGACAGGGGTCGATACGCAGTATTTT; CDR3aa: CASMAGTGVDTQYF
abundance: once; v_gene: TRBV18; d_gene: TRBD2; j_gene: TRBJ2-1; CDR3nt: TGTGCCAGCTCACTTTGGGAGGGTGGGCAGTTCTTC; CDR3aa: CASSLWEGGQFF
abundance: -; v_gene: TRBV4-2; d_gene: TRBD2; j_gene: TRBJ2-3; CDR3nt: TGTGCCAGCAGCCGACTAGCGGAGACCACAGATACGCAGTATTTT; CDR3aa: CASSRLAETTDTQYF
abundance: -; v_gene: TRBV19; d_gene: TRBD2; j_gene: TRBJ2-1; CDR3nt: TGTGCCAGTAGTATGAATCCTAGCGGCTACAATGAGCAGTTCTTC; CDR3aa: CASSMNPSGYNEQFF
abundance: -; v_gene: TRBV6-1; d_gene: TRBD2; j_gene: TRBJ2-1; CDR3nt: TGTGCCAGCAGCGCGGCGGGAGGGAGGAATGAGCAGTTCTTC; CDR3aa: CASSAAGGRNEQFF
abundance: -; v_gene: TRBV25-1; d_gene: -; j_gene: TRBJ2-1; CDR3nt: TGTGCCAGTCAGGGCGTCCGTGGGGAGCAGTTCTTC; CDR3aa: CASQGVRGEQFF
abundance: -; v_gene: TRBV7-6; d_gene: -; j_gene: TRBJ2-7; CDR3nt: TGTGCCAGCAGCTTAAGGGCAGGGTCAACCTACGAGCAGTACTTC; CDR3aa: CASSLRAGSTYEQYF
abundance: few; v_gene: TRBV6-1; d_gene: TRBD2; j_gene: TRBJ2-5; CDR3nt: TGTGCCAGCGGCCGCGGGGGAGGGCAACAAGAGACCCAGTACTTC; CDR3aa: CASGRGGGQQETQYF
abundance: -; v_gene: TRBV5-1; d_gene: -; j_gene: TRBJ2-7; CDR3nt: TGCGCCAGCAGCTTGAAGGGGTCAACCTACGAGCAGTACTTC; CDR3aa: CASSLKGSTYEQYF
abundance: -; v_gene: TRBV6-4; d_gene: -; j_gene: TRBJ2-7; CDR3nt: TGTGCCAGCAGTGACTCAAATAGTCTCTACGAGCAGTACTTC; CDR3aa: CASSDSNSLYEQYF
abundance: -; v_gene: TRBV6-1; d_gene: -; j_gene: TRBJ2-4; CDR3nt: TGTGCCAGCAGCCCTGCGGTGCAGGGCCGTCGTCAGTACTTC; CDR3aa: CASSPAVQGRRQYF
abundance: -; v_gene: TRBV6-5; d_gene: TRBD1; j_gene: TRBJ2-7; CDR3nt: TGTGCCAGCAGTTTCAACAGGGGAGCCTACGAGCAGTACTTC; CDR3aa: CASSFNRGAYEQYF
abundance: -; v_gene: TRBV7-3; d_gene: TRBD2; j_gene: TRBJ2-2; CDR3nt: TGTGCCAGCAGCCGGACTAGCGGGAACACCGGGGAGCTGTTTTTT; CDR3aa: CASSRTSGNTGELFF
abundance: -; v_gene: TRBV25-1; d_gene: -; j_gene: TRBJ1-1; CDR3nt: TGTGCCAGCAGGGACCCAGGGGAAGGCATCACTGAAGCTTTCTTT; CDR3aa: CASRDPGEGITEAFF
abundance: -; v_gene: TRBV5-5; d_gene: TRBD1; j_gene: TRBJ1-5; CDR3nt: TGTGCCAGCAGCGTGACAGGGCATCAGCCCCAGCATTTT; CDR3aa: CASSVTGHQPQHF
abundance: -; v_gene: TRBV6-6; d_gene: -; j_gene: TRBJ1-1; CDR3nt: TGTGCCAGCAGTTACGGCGGGGATAAGGGCACTGAAGCTTTCTTT; CDR3aa: CASSYGGDKGTEAFF
abundance: -; v_gene: TRBV30; d_gene: -; j_gene: TRBJ1-5; CDR3nt: TGTGCCTGGAGTCGGGGGTTCAATCAGCCCCAGCATTTT; CDR3aa: CAWSRGFNQPQHF
abundance: -; v_gene: TRBV27; d_gene: TRBD1; j_gene: TRBJ1-2; CDR3nt: TGTGCCAGCAGTGCGCCAGGGGGTGGCTACACCTTC; CDR3aa: CASSAPGGGYTF